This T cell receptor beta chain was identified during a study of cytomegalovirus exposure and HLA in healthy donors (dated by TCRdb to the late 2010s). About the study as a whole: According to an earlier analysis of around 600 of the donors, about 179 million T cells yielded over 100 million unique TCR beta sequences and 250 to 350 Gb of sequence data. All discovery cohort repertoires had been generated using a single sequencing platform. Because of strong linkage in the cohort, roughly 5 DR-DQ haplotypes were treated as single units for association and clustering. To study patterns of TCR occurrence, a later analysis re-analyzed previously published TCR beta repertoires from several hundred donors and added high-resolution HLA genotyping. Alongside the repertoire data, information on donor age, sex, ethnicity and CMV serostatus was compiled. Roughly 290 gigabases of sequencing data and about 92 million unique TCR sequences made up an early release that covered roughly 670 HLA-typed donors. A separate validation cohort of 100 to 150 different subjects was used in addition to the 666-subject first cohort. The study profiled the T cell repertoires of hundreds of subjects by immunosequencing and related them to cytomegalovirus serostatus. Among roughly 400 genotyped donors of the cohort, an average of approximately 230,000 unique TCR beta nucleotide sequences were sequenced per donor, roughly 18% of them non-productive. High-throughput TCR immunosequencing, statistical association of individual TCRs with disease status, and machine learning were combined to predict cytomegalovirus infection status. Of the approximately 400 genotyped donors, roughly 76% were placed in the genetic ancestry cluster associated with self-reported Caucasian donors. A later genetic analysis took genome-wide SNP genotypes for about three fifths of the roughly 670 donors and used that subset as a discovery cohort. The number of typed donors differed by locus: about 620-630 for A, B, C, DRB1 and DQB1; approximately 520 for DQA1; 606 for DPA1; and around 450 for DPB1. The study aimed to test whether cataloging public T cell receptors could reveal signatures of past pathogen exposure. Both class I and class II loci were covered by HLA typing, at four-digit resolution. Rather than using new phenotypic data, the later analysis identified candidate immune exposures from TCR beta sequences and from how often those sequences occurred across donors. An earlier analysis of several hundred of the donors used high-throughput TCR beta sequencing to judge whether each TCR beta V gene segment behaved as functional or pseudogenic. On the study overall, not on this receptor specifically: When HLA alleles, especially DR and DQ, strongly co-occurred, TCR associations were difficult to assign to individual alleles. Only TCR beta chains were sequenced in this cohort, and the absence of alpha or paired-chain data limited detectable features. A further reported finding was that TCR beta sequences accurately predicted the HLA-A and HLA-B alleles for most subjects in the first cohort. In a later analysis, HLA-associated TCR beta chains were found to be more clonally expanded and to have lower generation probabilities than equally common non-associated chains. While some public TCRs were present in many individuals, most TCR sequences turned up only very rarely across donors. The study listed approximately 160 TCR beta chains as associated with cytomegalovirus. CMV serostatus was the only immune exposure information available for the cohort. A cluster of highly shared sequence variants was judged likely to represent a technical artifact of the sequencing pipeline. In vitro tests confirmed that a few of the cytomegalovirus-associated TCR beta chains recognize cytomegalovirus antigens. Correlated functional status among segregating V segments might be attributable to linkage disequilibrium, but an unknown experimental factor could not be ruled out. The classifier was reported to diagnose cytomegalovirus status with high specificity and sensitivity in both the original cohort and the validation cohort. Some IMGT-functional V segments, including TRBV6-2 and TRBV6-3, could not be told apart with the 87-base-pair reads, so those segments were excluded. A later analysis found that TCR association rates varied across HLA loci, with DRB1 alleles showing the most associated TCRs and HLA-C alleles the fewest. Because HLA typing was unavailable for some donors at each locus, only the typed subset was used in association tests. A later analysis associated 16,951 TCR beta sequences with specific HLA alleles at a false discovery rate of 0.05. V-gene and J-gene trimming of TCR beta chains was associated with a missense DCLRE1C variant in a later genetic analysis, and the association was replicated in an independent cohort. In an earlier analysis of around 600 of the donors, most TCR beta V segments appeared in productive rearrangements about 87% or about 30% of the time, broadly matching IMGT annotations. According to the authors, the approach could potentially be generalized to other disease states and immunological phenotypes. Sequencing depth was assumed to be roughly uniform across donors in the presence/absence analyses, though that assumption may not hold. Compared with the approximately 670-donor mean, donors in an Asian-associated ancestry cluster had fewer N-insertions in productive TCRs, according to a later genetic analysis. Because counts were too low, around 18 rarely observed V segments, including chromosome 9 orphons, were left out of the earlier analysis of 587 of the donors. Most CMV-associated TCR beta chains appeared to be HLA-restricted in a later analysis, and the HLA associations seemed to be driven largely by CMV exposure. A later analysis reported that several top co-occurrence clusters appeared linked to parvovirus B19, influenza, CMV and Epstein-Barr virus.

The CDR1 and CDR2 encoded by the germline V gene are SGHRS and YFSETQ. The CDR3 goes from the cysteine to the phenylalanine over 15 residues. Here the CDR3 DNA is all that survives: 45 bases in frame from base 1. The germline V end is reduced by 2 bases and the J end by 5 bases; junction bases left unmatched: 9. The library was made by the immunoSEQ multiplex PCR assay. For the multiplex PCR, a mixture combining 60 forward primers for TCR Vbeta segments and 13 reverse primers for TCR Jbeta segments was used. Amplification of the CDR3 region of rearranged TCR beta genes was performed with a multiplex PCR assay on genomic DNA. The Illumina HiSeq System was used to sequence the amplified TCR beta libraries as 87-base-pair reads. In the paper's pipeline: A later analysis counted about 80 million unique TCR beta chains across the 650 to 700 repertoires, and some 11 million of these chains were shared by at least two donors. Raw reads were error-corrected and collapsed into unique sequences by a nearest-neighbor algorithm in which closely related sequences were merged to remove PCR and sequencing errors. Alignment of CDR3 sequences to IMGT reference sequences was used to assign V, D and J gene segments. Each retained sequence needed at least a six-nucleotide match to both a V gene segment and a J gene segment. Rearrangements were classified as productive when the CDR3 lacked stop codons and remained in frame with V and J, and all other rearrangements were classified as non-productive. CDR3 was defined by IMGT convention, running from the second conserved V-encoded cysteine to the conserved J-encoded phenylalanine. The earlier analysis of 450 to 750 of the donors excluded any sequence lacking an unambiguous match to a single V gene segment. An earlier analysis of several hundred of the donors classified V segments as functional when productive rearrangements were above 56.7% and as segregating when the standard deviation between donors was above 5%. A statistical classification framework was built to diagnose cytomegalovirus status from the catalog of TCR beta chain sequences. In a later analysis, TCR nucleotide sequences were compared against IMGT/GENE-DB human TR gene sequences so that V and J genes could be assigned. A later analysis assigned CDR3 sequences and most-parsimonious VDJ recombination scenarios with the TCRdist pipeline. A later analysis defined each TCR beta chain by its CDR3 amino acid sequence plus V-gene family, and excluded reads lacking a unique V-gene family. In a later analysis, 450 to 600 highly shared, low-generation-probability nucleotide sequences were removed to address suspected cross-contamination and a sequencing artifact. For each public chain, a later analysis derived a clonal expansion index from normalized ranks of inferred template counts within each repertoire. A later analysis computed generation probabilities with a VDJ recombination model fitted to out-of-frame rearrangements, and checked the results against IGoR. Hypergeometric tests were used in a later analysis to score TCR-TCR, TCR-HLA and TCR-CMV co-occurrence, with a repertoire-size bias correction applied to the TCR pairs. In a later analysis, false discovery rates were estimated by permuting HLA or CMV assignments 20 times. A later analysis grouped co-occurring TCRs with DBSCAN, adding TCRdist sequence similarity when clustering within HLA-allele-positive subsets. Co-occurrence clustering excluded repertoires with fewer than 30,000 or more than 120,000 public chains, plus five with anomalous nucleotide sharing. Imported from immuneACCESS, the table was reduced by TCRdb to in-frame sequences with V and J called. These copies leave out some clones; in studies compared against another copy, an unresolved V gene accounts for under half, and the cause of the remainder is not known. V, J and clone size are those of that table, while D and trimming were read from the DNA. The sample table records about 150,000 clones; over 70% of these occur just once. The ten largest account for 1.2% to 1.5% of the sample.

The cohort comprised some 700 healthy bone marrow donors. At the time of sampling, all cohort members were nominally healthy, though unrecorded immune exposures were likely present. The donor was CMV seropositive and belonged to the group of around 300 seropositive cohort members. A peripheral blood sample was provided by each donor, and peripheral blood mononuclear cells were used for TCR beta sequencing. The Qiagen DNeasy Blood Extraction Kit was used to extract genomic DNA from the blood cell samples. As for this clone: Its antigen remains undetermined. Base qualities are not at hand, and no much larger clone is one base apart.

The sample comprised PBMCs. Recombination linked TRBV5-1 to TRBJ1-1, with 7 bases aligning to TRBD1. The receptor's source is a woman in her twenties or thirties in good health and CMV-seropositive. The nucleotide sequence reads TGCGCCAGCAGCTTAAGAACAGGGGAAGGGACTGAAGCTTTCTTT. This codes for CASSLRTGEGTEAFF.